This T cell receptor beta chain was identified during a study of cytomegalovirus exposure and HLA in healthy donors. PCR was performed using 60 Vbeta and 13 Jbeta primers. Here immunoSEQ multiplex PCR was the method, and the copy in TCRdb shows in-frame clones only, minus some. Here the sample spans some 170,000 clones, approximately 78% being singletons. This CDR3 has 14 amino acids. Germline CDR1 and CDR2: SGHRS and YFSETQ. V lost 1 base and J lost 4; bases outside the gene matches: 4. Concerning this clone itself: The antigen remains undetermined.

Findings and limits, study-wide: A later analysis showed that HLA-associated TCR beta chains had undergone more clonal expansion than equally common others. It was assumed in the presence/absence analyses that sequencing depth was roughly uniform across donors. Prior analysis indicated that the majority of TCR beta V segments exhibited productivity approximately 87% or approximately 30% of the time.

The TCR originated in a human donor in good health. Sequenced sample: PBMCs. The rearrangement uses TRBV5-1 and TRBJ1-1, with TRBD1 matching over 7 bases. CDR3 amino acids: CASSLFQGVTEAFF. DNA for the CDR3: TGCGCCAGCAGCTTGTTTCAGGGGGTCACTGAAGCTTTCTTT.